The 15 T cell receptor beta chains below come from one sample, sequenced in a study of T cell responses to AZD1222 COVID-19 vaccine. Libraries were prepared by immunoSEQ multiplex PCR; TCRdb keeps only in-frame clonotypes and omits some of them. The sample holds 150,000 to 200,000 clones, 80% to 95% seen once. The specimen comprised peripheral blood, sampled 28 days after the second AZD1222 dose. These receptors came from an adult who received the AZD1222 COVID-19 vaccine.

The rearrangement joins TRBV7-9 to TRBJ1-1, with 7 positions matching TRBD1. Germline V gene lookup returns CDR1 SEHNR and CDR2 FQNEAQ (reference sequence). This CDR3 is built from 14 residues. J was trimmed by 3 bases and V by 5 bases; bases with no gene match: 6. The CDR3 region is CASSPGGGDTEAFF. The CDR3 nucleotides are TGTGCCAGCAGCCCAGGGGGAGGGGACACTGAAGCTTTCTTT.

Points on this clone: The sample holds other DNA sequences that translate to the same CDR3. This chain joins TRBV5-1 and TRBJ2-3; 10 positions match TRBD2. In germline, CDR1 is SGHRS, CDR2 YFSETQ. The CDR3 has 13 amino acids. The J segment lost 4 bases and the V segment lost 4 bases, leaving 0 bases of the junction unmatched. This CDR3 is CASSLAGADTQYF. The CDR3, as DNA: TGCGCCAGCAGCCTAGCGGGAGCAGATACGCAGTATTTT.

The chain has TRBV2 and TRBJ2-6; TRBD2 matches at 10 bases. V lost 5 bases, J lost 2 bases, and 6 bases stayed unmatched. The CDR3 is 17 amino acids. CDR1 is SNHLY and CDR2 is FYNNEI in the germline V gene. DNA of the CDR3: TGTGCCAGCAGTCCCCAGCGGGGGGGCGCTGGGGCCAACGTCCTGACTTTC. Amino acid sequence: CASSPQRGGAGANVLTF. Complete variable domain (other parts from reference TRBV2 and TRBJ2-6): EPEVTQTPSHQVTQMGQEVILRCVPISNHLYFYWYRQILGQKVEFLVSFYNNEISEKSEIFDDQFSVERPDGSNFTLKIRSTKLEDSAMYFCASSPQRGGAGANVLTFGAGSRLTVL.

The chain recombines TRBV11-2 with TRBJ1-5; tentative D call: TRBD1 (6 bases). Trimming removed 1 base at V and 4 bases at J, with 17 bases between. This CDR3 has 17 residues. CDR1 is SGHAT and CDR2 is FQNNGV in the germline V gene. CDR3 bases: TGTGCCAGCAGCTTAGGGGGGCTGGGACTGCTGAATCAGCCCCAGCATTTT. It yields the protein CASSLGGLGLLNQPQHF.

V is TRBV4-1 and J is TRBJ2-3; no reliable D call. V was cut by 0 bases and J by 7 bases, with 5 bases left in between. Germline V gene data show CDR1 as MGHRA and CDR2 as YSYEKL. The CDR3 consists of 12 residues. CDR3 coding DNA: TGCGCCAGCAGCCAAGAATCGAATACGCAGTATTTT. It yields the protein CASSQESNTQYF.

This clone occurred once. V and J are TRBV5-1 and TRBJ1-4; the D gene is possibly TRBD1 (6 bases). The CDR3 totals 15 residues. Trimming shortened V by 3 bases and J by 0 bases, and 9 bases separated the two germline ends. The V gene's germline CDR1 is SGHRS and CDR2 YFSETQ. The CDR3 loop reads CASSWQGPTNEKLFF. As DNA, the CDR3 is TGCGCCAGCAGCTGGCAGGGGCCAACTAATGAAAAACTGTTTTTT.

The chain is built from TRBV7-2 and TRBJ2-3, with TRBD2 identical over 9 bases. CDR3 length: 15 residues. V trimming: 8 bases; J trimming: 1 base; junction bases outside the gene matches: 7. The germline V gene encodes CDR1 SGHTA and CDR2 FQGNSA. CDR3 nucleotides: TGTGCCAGCTCCAGAGGCGGGAGGGGCACAGATACGCAGTATTTT. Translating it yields CASSRGGRGTDTQYF.

The CDR3, as DNA: TGTGCCAGCAGTTACGGGGGGAATGGAAAGGAGCAGTACTTC. This encodes CASSYGGNGKEQYF. V gene TRBV6-2 or TRBV6-3 combines with J gene TRBJ2-7; TRBD2 might be the D (6 bases). Germline V gene data show CDR1 as MNHEY and CDR2 as SVGEGT. The ends were cut back, 2 bases at V and 7 bases at J, with 15 bases in the middle. There are 14 residues in the CDR3.

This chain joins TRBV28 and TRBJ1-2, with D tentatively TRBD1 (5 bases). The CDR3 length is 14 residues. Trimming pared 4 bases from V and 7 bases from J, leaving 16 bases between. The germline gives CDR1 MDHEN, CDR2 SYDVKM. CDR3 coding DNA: TGTGCCAGCAGTTCTAGCGGGGGAGATGGTGGCTACACCTTC. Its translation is CASSSSGGDGGYTF.

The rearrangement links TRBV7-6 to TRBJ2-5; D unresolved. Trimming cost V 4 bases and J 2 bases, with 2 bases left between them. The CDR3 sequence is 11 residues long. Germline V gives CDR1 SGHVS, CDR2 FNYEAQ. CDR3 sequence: CASSYQETQYF. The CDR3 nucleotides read TGTGCCAGCAGCTATCAAGAGACCCAGTACTTC. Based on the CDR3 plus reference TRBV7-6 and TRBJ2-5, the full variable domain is GAGVSQSPRYKVTKRGQDVALRCDPISGHVSLYWYRQALGQGPEFLTYFNYEAQQDKSGLPNDRFSAERPEGSISTLTIQRTEQRDSAMYRCASSYQETQYFGPGTRLLVL.

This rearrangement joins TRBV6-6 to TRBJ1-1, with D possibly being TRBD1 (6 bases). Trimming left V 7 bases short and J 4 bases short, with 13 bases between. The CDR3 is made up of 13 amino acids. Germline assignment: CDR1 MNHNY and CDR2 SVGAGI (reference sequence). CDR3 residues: CASIREGGTEAFF. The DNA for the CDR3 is TGTGCCAGCATAAGGGAGGGGGGCACTGAAGCTTTCTTT.

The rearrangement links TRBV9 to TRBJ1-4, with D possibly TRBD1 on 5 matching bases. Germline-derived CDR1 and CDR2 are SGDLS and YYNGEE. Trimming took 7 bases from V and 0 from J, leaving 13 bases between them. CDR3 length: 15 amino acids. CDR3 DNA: TGTGCCAGCGGGAAAGGGGTCACAACTAATGAAAAACTGTTTTTT. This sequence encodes CASGKGVTTNEKLFF. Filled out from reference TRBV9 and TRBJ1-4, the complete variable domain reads DSGVTQTPKHLITATGQRVTLRCSPRSGDLSVYWYQQSLDQGLQFLIQYYNGEERAKGNILERFSAQQFPDLHSELNLSSLELGDSALYFCASGKGVTTNEKLFFGSGTQLSVL.

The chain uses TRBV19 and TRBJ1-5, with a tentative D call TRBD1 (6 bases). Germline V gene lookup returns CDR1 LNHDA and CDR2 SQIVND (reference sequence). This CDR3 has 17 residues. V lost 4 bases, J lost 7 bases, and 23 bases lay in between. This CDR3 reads CASSNQAGDARGQPQHF. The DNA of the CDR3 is TGTGCCAGTAGTAATCAAGCAGGGGATGCCCGCGGGCAGCCCCAGCATTTT.

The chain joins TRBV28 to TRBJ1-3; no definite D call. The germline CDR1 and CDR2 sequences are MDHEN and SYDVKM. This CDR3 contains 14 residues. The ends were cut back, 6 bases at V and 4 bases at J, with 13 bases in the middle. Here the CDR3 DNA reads TGTGCCAGCAGCTCGGGAGCCGGGGGAAACACCATATATTTT. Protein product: CASSSGAGGNTIYF.

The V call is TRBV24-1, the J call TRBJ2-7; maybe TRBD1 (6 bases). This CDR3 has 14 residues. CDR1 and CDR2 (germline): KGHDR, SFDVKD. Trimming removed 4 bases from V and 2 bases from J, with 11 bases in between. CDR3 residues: CATSERGTTYEQYF. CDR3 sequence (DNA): TGTGCCACCAGTGAACGTGGGACAACCTACGAGCAGTACTTC.